The next 21 T cell receptor beta chains were all read from a single sample in a study of blood T cells in healthy people across ages. The authors ran a second PCR of about 6 to 11 cycles using a sample-barcoded 5' primer and a J-beta primer mix. TCRdb reprocessed the 5' RACE reads via MiXCR and lists one record per CDR3 protein. The sample has 1.5 million to 2 million distinct CDR3 sequences, roughly a third seen once. Material: blood. The receptors stem from a woman in her thirties in good health.

This clonotype was seen a few times. The chain uses TRBV24-1 and TRBJ2-2, with D possibly matching TRBD2 (5 bases). The CDR3 has 13 amino acids. CDR1 is KGHDR, CDR2 SFDVKD, per germline. V dropped 5 bases and J dropped 6 bases, with 9 bases sitting between them. The CDR3 nucleotides read TGTGCCACCAGTGGGACTTCGCCCGGGGAGCTGTTTTTT. This sequence encodes CATSGTSPGELFF.

Comment on this clonotype: The junction departs from germline at one end; a sequencing error may be responsible. The chain has TRBV20-1 and TRBJ2-7; weak D call: TRBD1 (5 bases). Germline CDR1 DFQATT, CDR2 SNEGSKA (reference sequence). The CDR3 consists of 13 residues. CDR3 amino acids: CSATEGANYEHYF. The CDR3, as DNA: TGCAGTGCTACGGAAGGGGCCAACTACGAGCATTACTTC.

The rearrangement links TRBV27 to TRBJ2-3, with TRBD2 identical over 8 bases. The V and J ends lost 2 bases and 1 base, in that order; junction bases with no gene match: 11. The germline gives CDR1 MNHEY, CDR2 SMNVEV (reference sequence). The CDR3 is 18 amino acids. Written as DNA, the CDR3 is TGTGCCAGCAGTTTAGGACCAGCGGGAGTTGATGGCACAGATACGCAGTATTTT. Translation gives CASSLGPAGVDGTDTQYF.

This clonotype came up a few times. The rearrangement joins TRBV5-5 to TRBJ2-2, with a weak D call TRBD1 (6 bases). Germline values: CDR1 SGHKS, CDR2 YYEKEE (reference sequence). The CDR3 is 16 amino acids. The germline V and J ends were trimmed by 3 bases and 3 bases, with 15 bases remaining between them. CDR3 sequence: CASSWAGGRDTGELFF. CDR3 nucleotide sequence: TGTGCCAGCAGCTGGGCTGGGGGCAGGGACACCGGGGAGCTGTTTTTT.

The gene calls are TRBV5-1 and TRBJ2-7, with D possibly matching TRBD2 (6 bases). There are 14 residues in the CDR3. The germline CDR1 and CDR2 sequences are SGHRS and YFSETQ. The V end was cut by 0 bases, the J end by 6 bases, with 13 bases between. CDR3 amino acids: CASSLAEGTGEQYF. CDR3 nucleotides: TGCGCCAGCAGCTTGGCGGAGGGGACGGGCGAGCAGTACTTC.

The rearrangement links TRBV7-9 to TRBJ2-7; 10 bases line up with TRBD1. Germline trimming cut 4 bases from V and 2 bases from J; bases unmatched to any gene: 17. The V gene's germline CDR1 is SEHNR and CDR2 FQNEAQ (reference sequence). This CDR3 contains 19 residues. CDR3 sequence reads: CASSSPDSPGQGTTYEQYF. CDR3 nucleotide sequence: TGTGCCAGCAGCTCACCTGATAGCCCGGGACAGGGGACAACCTACGAGCAGTACTTC.

The CDR3 bases are TGCAGTGCTAAGTCGCGCCCCACAGCGATCGATTCTCAGCAGTACTTC. This sequence encodes CSAKSRPTAIDSQQYF. The V gene is TRBV20-1, the J gene TRBJ2-5; D gene unclear. Trimming took 4 bases from V and 11 from J, leaving 29 bases between them. Germline V lookup: CDR1 DFQATT, CDR2 SNEGSKA (reference sequence). The CDR3 loop spans 16 amino acids.

This clonotype was counted a few times. V usage is TRBV6-6 and J usage is TRBJ1-1; the D is unclear. Germline CDR1 is MNHNY and CDR2 is SVGAGI (reference sequence). Trimming pared 0 bases from V and 1 base from J, leaving 12 bases between. This CDR3 comprises 16 residues. This CDR3 is CASSYSLGARNTEAFF. In DNA, the CDR3 is TGTGCCAGCAGTTACTCGTTGGGCGCGAGGAACACTGAAGCTTTCTTT.

The chain carries TRBV4-1 and TRBJ2-5; D possibly corresponds to TRBD2 (6 bases). The V gene's germline CDR1 is MGHRA and CDR2 YSYEKL. This CDR3 has 14 amino acids. Trimming removed 0 bases at V and 9 bases at J, with 14 bases between. CDR3 in amino acids: CASSQDRGSMAQYF. The CDR3, as DNA: TGCGCCAGCAGCCAAGACCGGGGGTCCATGGCCCAGTACTTC.

A few counts support this clonotype. The chain is built from TRBV7-9 and TRBJ1-4; TRBD1 agrees at 9 bases. The germline CDR1 and CDR2 sequences are SEHNR and FQNEAQ (reference sequence). The ends lost 4 bases at V and 6 bases at J; junction bases unmatched: 9. CDR3 length: 16 amino acids. The CDR3, as DNA: TGTGCCAGCAGCTCTTACCCGGGACAGGGAGATGAAAAACTGTTTTTT. As protein: CASSSYPGQGDEKLFF. Using reference TRBV7-9 and TRBJ1-4 for the parts outside the CDR3, the full variable domain is DTGVSQNPRHKITKRGQNVTFRCDPISEHNRLYWYRQTLGQGPEFLTYFQNEAQLEKSRLLSDRFSAERPKGSFSTLEIQRTEQGDSAMYLCASSSYPGQGDEKLFFGSGTQLSVL.

On this clonotype: This clone may be a read error of a much larger clone one base away. The CDR3 loop is CSTPDDRGAPNEQFF. CDR3 sequence (DNA): TGCAGTACTCCTGACGACAGGGGAGCCCCCAATGAGCAGTTCTTC. This sequence joins TRBV20-1 and TRBJ2-1; 8 bases are a match to TRBD1. CDR1 is DFQATT, CDR2 SNEGSKA, per germline (reference sequence). V lost 8 bases, J lost 6 bases, and 15 bases stayed unmatched. CDR3 length: 15 residues.

This clonotype has just a few counts. Here the CDR3 DNA reads TGTGCCAGCAGCTTACGGTCGGCTAGCGTCGCAGATACGCAGTATTTT. Translating gives CASSLRSASVADTQYF. V usage is TRBV7-2 and J usage is TRBJ2-3; maybe TRBD2 (6 bases). CDR1 and CDR2 from the germline V gene are SGHTA and FQGNSA. The V end was cut by 2 bases, the J end by 4 bases, with 16 bases between. CDR3 length: 16 amino acids.

The V call is TRBV28, the J call TRBJ2-7, with a weak D call TRBD2 (8 bases). The CDR3 spans 17 residues. In germline, CDR1 is MDHEN, CDR2 SYDVKM. Deletions cut 7 bases from V and 1 base from J, with 23 bases between. The CDR3 protein is CASIRGREVVSSYEQYF. For the CDR3, the DNA is TGTGCCAGCATTAGGGGGCGGGAGGTGGTCTCATCCTACGAGCAGTACTTC. Filled out from reference TRBV28 and TRBJ2-7, the complete variable domain reads DVKVTQSSRYLVKRTGEKVFLECVQDMDHENMFWYRQDPGLGLRLIYFSYDVKMKEKGDIPEGYSVSREKKERFSLILESASTNQTSMYLCASIRGREVVSSYEQYFGPGTRLTVT.

This chain joins TRBV20-1 and TRBJ1-1; D remains unclear. In germline, CDR1 is DFQATT, CDR2 SNEGSKA (reference sequence). The CDR3 loop spans 16 amino acids. Trimming removed 0 bases from V and 1 base from J, with 15 bases in between. CDR3 DNA: TGCAGTGCTAGAGATTTAAAGCCAGCAAAGAACACTGAAGCTTTCTTT. This sequence encodes CSARDLKPAKNTEAFF.

This chain uses TRBV5-5 with TRBJ2-5; no firm D call. V lost 0 bases and J lost 4, with 10 bases in between. The CDR3 totals 14 residues. Per germline, CDR1 SGHKS and CDR2 YYEKEE (reference sequence). The CDR3 loop reads CASSLARKPETQYF. CDR3 nucleotides: TGTGCCAGCAGCTTGGCCAGGAAGCCAGAGACCCAGTACTTC.

The J gene is TRBJ2-5, the V gene TRBV7-8, with 8 bases aligning to TRBD1. The CDR3 spans 15 residues. The V gene's germline CDR1 is SGHVS and CDR2 FQNEAQ. V trimming: 5 bases; J trimming: 3 bases; junction bases outside the gene matches: 8. The CDR3: CASSLRQGKKETQYF. The CDR3 DNA sequence: TGTGCCAGCAGCCTAAGACAGGGGAAAAAAGAGACCCAGTACTTC.

This chain uses TRBV20-1 with TRBJ1-5; perhaps TRBD1 as D (5 bases). The CDR3 is 13 amino acids. Germline lookup yields CDR1 DFQATT and CDR2 SNEGSKA (reference sequence). V lost 2 bases, J lost 2 bases, and 7 bases lay in between. The CDR3 DNA reads as TGCAGTGCTAGAATAGGGGGCAATCAGCCCCAGCATTTT. Translated, it gives CSARIGGNQPQHF.

V is TRBV3-1 and J is TRBJ1-6; TRBD1 might be the D (5 bases). This CDR3 comprises 14 residues. Trimming shortened V by 1 base and J by 5 bases, and 6 bases separated the two germline ends. The germline V gene has CDR1 LGHDT and CDR2 YNNKEL (reference sequence). CDR3 in DNA: TGTGCCAGCAGCCAAGGACAGCATAATTCACCCCTCCACTTT. It specifies CASSQGQHNSPLHF.

This chain joins TRBV19 and TRBJ2-1, with D possibly matching TRBD2 (7 bases). Germline CDR1 and CDR2: LNHDA and SQIVND (reference sequence). The CDR3 covers 15 residues. V dropped 7 bases and J dropped 4 bases, with 17 bases sitting between them. CDR3 amino acids: CASTRRGGTYNEQFF. DNA of the CDR3: TGTGCCAGTACCCGACGCGGGGGCACGTACAATGAGCAGTTCTTC.

Many counts were recorded for this clonotype. J is TRBJ2-1 and V is TRBV6-2 or TRBV6-3, with 10 bases lining up with TRBD2. Per the germline V gene, CDR1 is MNHEY and CDR2 is SVGEGT. V trimming: 6 bases; J trimming: 6 bases; junction bases outside the gene matches: 8. This CDR3 has 15 amino acids. The CDR3 bases are TGTGCCAGCAGCACACGACTAGCGGGCCTCAATGAGCAGTTCTTC. This gives the protein CASSTRLAGLNEQFF.

Only a few counts were recorded for this clonotype. This rearrangement joins TRBV5-1 to TRBJ2-5; the D gene is possibly TRBD1 (6 bases). With 2 bases removed from V and 4 bases from J, the gap between germline ends came to 18 bases. Germline CDR1 SGHRS, CDR2 YFSETQ. This CDR3 has 16 residues. Here the CDR3 DNA reads TGCGCCAGCAGCTTTGGACAGACCATCGAGGGAGAGACCCAGTACTTC. As protein: CASSFGQTIEGETQYF.